A selection of T cell receptor beta chains follows, all from one sample in a study of T cell repertoires in cytomegalovirus infection. These TCRs are of unknown antigen specificity. TCRdb re-analysed the reads in MiXCR, keeping a single row per CDR3 protein. The table records fewer than 950,000 distinct CDR3 sequences, approximately 29% of them present only once. The sample consisted of cultured CD8+ T cells from PBMCs, taken from culture after CMV antigen stimulation. These receptors all stem from a human donor in good health (CMV status not recorded). Some clones in this sample may be carry-over from other donors' samples. Both conserved end residues are part of each CDR3. A D gene is named only where the DNA matches it firmly. Size is omitted from some rows. Given values are once, few, many or a class for expanded clones.

j_call	clone_size	v_call	d_call	cdr3_nt	cdr3_aa
TRBJ2-1	few	TRBV27	-	TGTGCCAGCAGTTTGGAAGCGAACAATGAGCAGTTCTTC	CASSLEANNEQFF
TRBJ2-1	many	TRBV7-8	TRBD1	TGTGCCAGCAGCACCAACAGGGGGCTAGGGGAGCAGTTCTTC	CASSTNRGLGEQFF
TRBJ1-2	few	TRBV7-4	-	TGTGCCAGCAGCACCCCAGGCCTCTATGGCTACACCTTC	CASSTPGLYGYTF
TRBJ2-5	once	TRBV27	TRBD2	TGTGCCAGCAGTTTTGGGCGGGGGGCAATAGTACAAGAGACCCAGTACTTC	CASSFGRGAIVQETQYF
TRBJ2-5	few	TRBV6-5	-	TGTGCCAGCAGTTACCGTCGGGGAGCGTACCAAGAGACCCAGTACTTC	CASSYRRGAYQETQYF
TRBJ1-6	-	TRBV7-9	-	TGTGCCAGCAGCTACACCGGGGCGGGTAATTCACCCCTCCACTTT	CASSYTGAGNSPLHF
TRBJ1-1	many	TRBV12-3/TRBV12-4	TRBD1	TGTGCCAGCACTCCTCGGGGGCAGGGGGTAAGGAACACTGAAGCTTTCTTT	CASTPRGQGVRNTEAFF
TRBJ1-2	few	TRBV12-3/TRBV12-4	-	TGTGCCAGCAGTTTCCTTGGCCCCGTGGGCTACACCTTC	CASSFLGPVGYTF
TRBJ2-2	-	TRBV19	-	TGTGCCAGTAGTATAGAGGGGGATGCCTACACCGGGGAGCTGTTTTTT	CASSIEGDAYTGELFF
TRBJ1-2	-	TRBV7-9	-	TGTGCCAGCAGCGAAGCGCCCCCGGGACTTTGGGAGAATGGCTACACCTTC	CASSEAPPGLWENGYTF
TRBJ2-3	once	TRBV20-1	-	TGCAGTGCCCGGCGGGGAGGCACAGATACGCAGTATTTT	CSARRGGTDTQYF
TRBJ1-5	few	TRBV7-2	-	TGTGCCAGCAGCTTAGTCAGGGAGAGCAATCAGCCCCAGCATTTT	CASSLVRESNQPQHF